The rows below give T cell receptor beta chains drawn from one sample of a study of blood T cell repertoires in COVID-19. The table came from immunoSEQ multiplex PCR; TCRdb's copy has only in-frame clones and leaves some out. Of 250,000 to 300,000 clones listed, approximately 79% are singletons. Sequencing was performed on PBMCs or T cells enriched from blood (not recorded which). The origin of the receptors is a young man with acute COVID-19. Both conserved end residues are part of each CDR3. The D gene is left open where the match is weak. Rows give clone size only sometimes, using once, few, many, or a class for an expanded clone.

. | TRBJ2-3 | TRBV4-2 | . | TGTGCCAGCAGCCAAGCGACAGATACGCAGTATTTT | CASSQATDTQYF
. | TRBJ1-5 | TRBV2 | . | TGTGCCAGCAGTGCCCAGGGTTCGGTCAATCAGCCCCAGCATTTT | CASSAQGSVNQPQHF
. | TRBJ1-2 | TRBV2 | . | TGTGCCAGCACCGAAAGCGACCCTCAGGGAGGCTACACCTTC | CASTESDPQGGYTF
TRBD1 | TRBJ1-2 | TRBV5-4 | . | TGTGCCAGCAGCACGATACAGGGGTACTCCTATGGCTACACCTTC | CASSTIQGYSYGYTF
TRBD1 | TRBJ1-1 | TRBV27 | . | TGTGCCACATGGGACAGATTGAACACTGAAGCTTTCTTT | CATWDRLNTEAFF
. | TRBJ1-1 | TRBV4-2 | once | TGTGCCAGCAGCCGGACGGGAAACACTGAAGCTTTCTTT | CASSRTGNTEAFF
. | TRBJ2-1 | TRBV29-1 | . | TGCAGCGTTGAAGGGACCCCGAGGGGGAGAGAGCAGTTCTTC | CSVEGTPRGREQFF
. | TRBJ1-1 | TRBV28 | . | TGTGCCAGCAGTCCCCCCCTGGCGGATAACACTGAAGCTTTCTTT | CASSPPLADNTEAFF
. | TRBJ1-6 | TRBV7-9 | . | TGTGCCAGCAGCCGTTGGACAGATGATAATTCACCCCTCCACTTT | CASSRWTDDNSPLHF
. | TRBJ1-5 | TRBV7-8 | once | TGTGCCAGCAGCAATCAAACTAATCAGCCCCAGCATTTT | CASSNQTNQPQHF
TRBD1 | TRBJ1-5 | TRBV7-2 | . | TGTGCCAGCAGCTTAACCCGGGACAGGAATCAGCCCCAGCATTTT | CASSLTRDRNQPQHF
. | TRBJ2-3 | TRBV6-5 | . | TGTGCCAGCAGTTACGGGACTTCGGATACGCAGTATTTT | CASSYGTSDTQYF
. | TRBJ1-1 | TRBV28 | . | TGTGCCAGCCCCCCCCGGGGGGCGAGAGTAACTGAAGCTTTCTTT | CASPPRGARVTEAFF
. | TRBJ1-6 | TRBV30 | once | TGTGCCCTCCGGGGGGGTAGTAATTCACCCCTCCACTTT | CALRGGSNSPLHF
. | TRBJ2-3 | TRBV7-8 | few | TGTGCCAGCAGCTACCTACAGGGAAGCACAGATACGCAGTATTTT | CASSYLQGSTDTQYF
TRBD1 | TRBJ1-2 | TRBV6-1 | . | TGTGCCAGCAGTGTGGGGACAGGGGTAGCTAACTATGGCTACACCTTC | CASSVGTGVANYGYTF
. | TRBJ1-2 | TRBV18 | . | TGTGCCAGCTCACCTGGACAGTCAAATGGCTACACCTTC | CASSPGQSNGYTF
TRBD2 | TRBJ2-2 | TRBV9 | . | TGTGCCAGCAGCGTATACGTACTAGCGGGGGACACCGGGGAGCTGTTTTTT | CASSVYVLAGDTGELFF
TRBD1 | TRBJ2-5 | TRBV7-8 | . | TGTGCCAGCAGCGGCCGGACAGGGGACACCTCGGGGACCCAGTACTTC | CASSGRTGDTSGTQYF
TRBD1 | TRBJ1-3 | TRBV11-2 | . | TGTGCCAGCAACACGGGGGACAGGGCCTCTGGAAACACCATATATTTT | CASNTGDRASGNTIYF
TRBD1 | TRBJ1-5 | TRBV10-1 | . | TGCGCCAGCAGTAACGGGACAGGGGTGTACAATCAGCCCCAGCATTTT | CASSNGTGVYNQPQHF
TRBD2 | TRBJ2-1 | TRBV7-2 | . | TGTGCCAGCAGTCCCAGCCCAGCGGGAGTACGGAATGAGCAGTTCTTC | CASSPSPAGVRNEQFF
TRBD2 | TRBJ2-3 | TRBV19 | . | TGTGCCAGTAGTATAGGGCGGGAGTTCGTGGTAGATACGCAGTATTTT | CASSIGREFVVDTQYF
. | TRBJ1-4 | TRBV7-8 | . | TGTGCCAGCAGCTTAGATGTGGTCGGATGGGAGGGTGAAAAACTGTTTTTT | CASSLDVVGWEGEKLFF
. | TRBJ1-1 | TRBV9 | once | TGTGCCAGCAGCCCCGCAGGGTTGAACACTGAAGCTTTCTTT | CASSPAGLNTEAFF
. | TRBJ2-5 | TRBV6-5 | . | TGTGCCAGCACCTACTTCCAAGGAGACCAAGAGACCCAGTACTTC | CASTYFQGDQETQYF
. | TRBJ1-2 | TRBV24-1 | once | TGTGCCACCAGTGACTCGACAGGCGCCCCATCAAACTATGGCTACACCTTC | CATSDSTGAPSNYGYTF
. | TRBJ1-1 | TRBV27 | . | TGTGCCAGCCTCGACAGACAGAACACTGAAGCTTTCTTT | CASLDRQNTEAFF
. | TRBJ2-3 | TRBV7-9 | . | TGTGCCAGCAGGAGTAGCACAGATACGCAGTATTTT | CASRSSTDTQYF
. | TRBJ2-1 | TRBV24-1 | . | TGTGCCACCAGTGATCTGGGGCGCGTTGAGCAGTTCTTC | CATSDLGRVEQFF
. | TRBJ1-3 | TRBV28 | . | TGTGCCAGCAGCCCGACAGTGACCTCTGGAAACACCATATATTTT | CASSPTVTSGNTIYF
. | TRBJ1-2 | TRBV2 | . | TGTGCCAGCAGTGTCAGGGATATTTACGGCTACACCTTC | CASSVRDIYGYTF
. | TRBJ2-5 | TRBV14 | . | TGTGCCAGCAGCCAAGGGACAAGACTCCAAGAGACCCAGTACTTC | CASSQGTRLQETQYF
TRBD2 | TRBJ2-3 | TRBV6-1 | many | TGTGCCAGCAGTGAGAGTAGCGGGTCGTCAGATACGCAGTATTTT | CASSESSGSSDTQYF
. | TRBJ2-1 | TRBV18 | . | TGTGCCAGCTCACCAATCCAGACACCCAATGAGCAGTTCTTC | CASSPIQTPNEQFF
. | TRBJ1-5 | TRBV18 | . | TGTGCCAGCTCACCTATCCTATTAGGGGCCGGCAATCAGCCCCAGCATTTT | CASSPILLGAGNQPQHF
. | TRBJ1-4 | TRBV6-6 | . | TGTGCCAGCGAGGGATTAACAGGGACACTGTTTTTT | CASEGLTGTLFF
. | TRBJ2-3 | TRBV5-1 | . | TGTGCCAGCAGCTTACGCGGGACTGAGCGGGATACGCAGTATTTT | CASSLRGTERDTQYF
TRBD1 | TRBJ1-2 | TRBV24-1 | . | TGTGCCACCAGTGAAGGGACAGAAAATGGCTACACCTTC | CATSEGTENGYTF
TRBD1 | TRBJ1-3 | TRBV29-1 | few | TGCAGCATCTCCGGGACAGAAAGCTCTGGAAACACCATATATTTT | CSISGTESSGNTIYF
. | TRBJ1-2 | TRBV2 | . | TGTGCCAGCAGTGGGCATTACCCTGATGGCTACACCTTC | CASSGHYPDGYTF
TRBD2 | TRBJ2-4 | TRBV11-3 | . | TGTGCCAGCAGCTTAGCCCCCCCAGCGGGGGTGTCAGGCAAAAACATTCAGTACTTC | CASSLAPPAGVSGKNIQYF
. | TRBJ2-1 | TRBV30 | . | TGTGCCTGGAGTGTTGCGACAGATTCCTACAATGAGCAGTTCTTC | CAWSVATDSYNEQFF
TRBD1 | TRBJ1-1 | TRBV6-5 | . | TGTGCCAGCAGTTACGTGGTGAGGGGGCGGGAAGGTCCTGCTTTCTTT | CASSYVVRGREGPAFF
TRBD2 | TRBJ2-1 | TRBV6-2/TRBV6-3 | . | TGTGCCAGCAGTTATAAGACTAGCGGGAGCATCGGAACCTACAATGAGCAGTTCTTC | CASSYKTSGSIGTYNEQFF
. | TRBJ1-4 | TRBV5-1 | . | TGCGCCAGCAGTCAGGGCTCAACTAATGAAAAACTGTTTTTT | CASSQGSTNEKLFF
TRBD1 | TRBJ1-1 | TRBV7-9 | . | TGTGCCAGCAGCTTAAACAGGGGGGTATACACTGAAGCTTTCTTT | CASSLNRGVYTEAFF
TRBD2 | TRBJ2-4 | TRBV2 | . | TGTAGCGGCGGGGGATTAGCCAAAAACATTCAGTACTTC | CSGGGLAKNIQYF
. | TRBJ2-1 | TRBV19 | . | TGTGCCAGTAGTATCGGAGCCCCCTTTTACAATGAGCAGTTCTTC | CASSIGAPFYNEQFF
. | TRBJ1-1 | TRBV27 | few | TGTGCCAGCAGTCAGGTGGGACACCCGGGGATGGGGAACGCTGAAGCTTTCTTT | CASSQVGHPGMGNAEAFF
TRBD2 | TRBJ2-1 | TRBV24-1 | . | TGTGCCACCAGTGATTTGAGCGGGGCCCAGGGAGAGCAGTTCTTC | CATSDLSGAQGEQFF
. | TRBJ2-5 | TRBV7-9 | . | TGTGCCAGCAGCCGAGTCACTCCACAAGAGACCCAGTACTTC | CASSRVTPQETQYF
TRBD1 | TRBJ2-6 | TRBV5-5 | . | TGTGCCAGCAGCAATCAACCCGGGACAGGGGGCTCTGGGGCCAACGTCCTGACTTTC | CASSNQPGTGGSGANVLTF
TRBD1 | TRBJ1-5 | TRBV6-1 | . | TGTGCCAGCAGTGAAAATACAGGGGATCAGCCCCAGCATTTT | CASSENTGDQPQHF
TRBD2 | TRBJ2-3 | TRBV5-1 | . | TGTGCCAGCAGCTTGTATACTGGGCGCGGGGGGATCACAGATACGCAGTATTTT | CASSLYTGRGGITDTQYF
. | TRBJ1-4 | TRBV5-5 | . | TGTGCCAGCAGCTTAGTAACCGGAGGGGAAAAACTGTTTTTT | CASSLVTGGEKLFF
. | TRBJ1-6 | TRBV7-2 | . | TGTGCCAGCAGCGAACCTACCACGGCGGGGCGGAATTCACCCCTCCACTTT | CASSEPTTAGRNSPLHF
. | TRBJ1-2 | TRBV30 | . | TGTGCCTGGAGGGTCGACAGCCATAACACCTTC | CAWRVDSHNTF
TRBD1 | TRBJ2-4 | TRBV6-5 | . | TGTGCCAGCAGTCGGGACAGGGGCAAAAACATTCAGTACTTC | CASSRDRGKNIQYF
TRBD1 | TRBJ1-6 | TRBV5-1 | . | TGCGCCAGCAGCTCCGGGCCGGGACAGGGGGATTCACCCCTCCACTTT | CASSSGPGQGDSPLHF